The sequence of this TCR beta chain was determined in a study of T cells after yellow fever vaccination. TCRdb passed the 5' RACE reads through MiXCR, listing each CDR3 protein once. The data hold about 50,000 distinct CDR3 sequences, with around 6.5% observed a single time. The sample was CD8+ T cells sorted from PBMCs, taken on the day of the first yellow fever vaccination. This clonotype was sampled from a man between 18 and 35 years old who received the YFV17D yellow fever vaccine.

In DNA, the CDR3 is TGTGCCAGCAGCTTAACCGGGACAGGGGCTGGCTACACCTTC. Encoded protein: CASSLTGTGAGYTF. The chain links TRBV25-1 to TRBJ1-2; TRBD1 agrees at 10 bases. The V gene end was trimmed by 6 bases and the J gene end by 7 bases; junction bases not matched to a gene: 8. The germline V gene encodes CDR1 MGHDK and CDR2 SYGVNS. This CDR3 has 14 amino acids.